This T cell receptor (beta chain) was found in a study of T cell repertoires in cytomegalovirus infection. Study information: Public signatures in TCR beta pointed to CMV infection and matching HLA type.

This clonotype was seen a few times. MiXCR, run by TCRdb on the reads, gives a single entry per CDR3 protein. The sample records about 490,000 distinct CDR3 sequences, 16% being singletons. CDR1 is SGHKS, CDR2 YYEKEE, per germline (reference sequence). V was trimmed by 5 bases and J by 6 bases, leaving 6 bases between them. There are 11 residues in the CDR3. This receptor was identified in a human donor in good health (CMV status not recorded). Some clones in this sample may be carry-over from other donors' samples. The sample was CD8+ T cells from PBMCs. The chain recombines TRBV5-5 with TRBJ2-1; D is undetermined. The CDR3 is CASRSGNEQFF. The CDR3 coding sequence is TGTGCCAGCAGGTCCGGCAATGAGCAGTTCTTC. The full variable domain, its missing parts supplied by reference TRBV5-5 and TRBJ2-1, is DAGVTQSPTHLIKTRGQQVTLRCSPISGHKSVSWYQQVLGQGPQFIFQYYEKEERGRGNFPDRFSARQFPNYSSELNVNALLLGDSALYLCASRSGNEQFFGPGTRLTVL.